Below, one T cell receptor beta chain is given with its context. TRAV- and TRBV-specific primers, spanning alpha and beta chains, primed first-strand cDNA. For amplifying TCRs, the PCR ran for around 20 cycles with Phusion, which was used together with a constant-region primer and the adapter on the V primers. TCRdb redid the calling of the reads with MiXCR, one entry per CDR3 protein. The sample yields 16,000 or so distinct CDR3 sequences, around 72% seen once. The data derive from a study of low-dose radiotherapy and immunotherapy resistance in tumors. Germline-derived CDR1 and CDR2 are MDHEN and SYDVKM. The CDR3 covers 13 residues. Germline trimming cut 7 bases from V and 3 bases from J; bases unmatched to any gene: 6.

The chain is built from TRBV28 and TRBJ2-7; 7 bases map to TRBD1. The receptor's source is a human donor with advanced metastatic prostate, ovarian, gallbladder or colorectal cancer (not recorded which). This table probably holds off-target reads from a library built for another chain. CDR3 loop: CASKTGNHYEQYF. The CDR3 DNA reads as TGTGCCAGCAAGACAGGGAACCACTACGAGCAGTACTTC.